This TCR beta chain appears in the sequencing data of a study of HIV-infected children after antiretroviral therapy interruption. Study overall: Children were on planned treatment interruption or continuous treatment. Recorded EBV and CMV exposure existed for most children. Regarding the study as a whole: After interruption, shared-triplet CDR3 clustering rose in a few patients. After treatment interruption started, naive CD4+ CDR3 overlap across time points dropped.

The TCR library was built from RNA with a 3' RACE protocol and unique molecular identifiers. TCRdb re-derived calls from the 3' RACE reads in MiXCR, one entry per CDR3 protein. Of about 15,000 distinct CDR3 sequences listed, about 3.6% were seen once; the top ten hold 30% to 40%. In its sample, this clonotype is medium-sized. Antigen unknown. The germline V gene has CDR1 MNHNY and CDR2 SVGAGI (reference sequence). CDR3 length equals 13 residues. V was trimmed by 7 bases and J by 6 bases, leaving 12 bases between them. Documented treatment: PENTA 11 planned treatment interruption arm or continuous ART arm.

This sequence originates from a pool of human donors with HIV. Sequencing used CD45RO+ CD8+ T cells from PBMCs, pooled from several time points, obtained from a donor given antiretroviral therapy, either interrupted or continuous. As to subset: memory CD8+ CD45RO+ CD45RA- T cells. The chain combines TRBV6-6 with TRBJ2-2; tentatively, D is TRBD2 (5 bases). This CDR3 reads CASNVGSSGELFF. The DNA for the CDR3 is TGTGCCAGCAACGTGGGGAGCTCCGGGGAGCTGTTTTTT.